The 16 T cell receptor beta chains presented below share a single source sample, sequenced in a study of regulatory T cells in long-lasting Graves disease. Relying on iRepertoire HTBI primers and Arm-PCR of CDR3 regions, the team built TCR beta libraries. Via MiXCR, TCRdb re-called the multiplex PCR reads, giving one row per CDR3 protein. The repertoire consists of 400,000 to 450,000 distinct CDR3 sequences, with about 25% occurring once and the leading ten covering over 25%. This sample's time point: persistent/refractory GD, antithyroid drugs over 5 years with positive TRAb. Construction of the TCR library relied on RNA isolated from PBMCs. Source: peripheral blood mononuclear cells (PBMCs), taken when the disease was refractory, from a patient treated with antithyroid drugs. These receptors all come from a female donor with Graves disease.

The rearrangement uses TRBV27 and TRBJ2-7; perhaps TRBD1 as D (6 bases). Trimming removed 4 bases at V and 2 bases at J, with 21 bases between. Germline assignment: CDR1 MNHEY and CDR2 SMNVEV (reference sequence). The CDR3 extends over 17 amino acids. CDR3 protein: CASSYRPLEQGTYEQYF. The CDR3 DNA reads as TGTGCCAGCAGTTACCGCCCGCTAGAACAGGGCACCTACGAGCAGTACTTC.

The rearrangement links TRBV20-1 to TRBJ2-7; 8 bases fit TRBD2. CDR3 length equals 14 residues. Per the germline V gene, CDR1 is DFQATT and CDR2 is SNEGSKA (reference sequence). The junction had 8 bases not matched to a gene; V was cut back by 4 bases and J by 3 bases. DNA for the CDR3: TGCAGTGCTACTGGCCTAGCGGGCAGCTACGAGCAGTACTTC. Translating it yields CSATGLAGSYEQYF.

The CDR3 DNA follows: TGTGCCAGCAGCCCACAGGGGGCCTTGTACGAGCAGTACTTC. It encodes CASSPQGALYEQYF. This chain links TRBV7-2 with TRBJ2-7; 9 nucleotides match TRBD1. The CDR3 spans 14 residues. Trimming cost V 5 bases and J 4 bases; bases outside gene matches: 6. Germline values: CDR1 SGHTA, CDR2 FQGNSA.

The CDR3 loop reads CASSAGTGELFF. The CDR3 bases are TGTGCCAGCTCAGCTGGAACCGGGGAGCTGTTTTTT. The V gene is TRBV18, the J gene TRBJ2-2; D remains unclear. The CDR3 sequence is 12 residues long. From germline, CDR1 is KGHSH and CDR2 LQKENI. V was pared by 5 bases and J by 5 bases, with 6 bases between.

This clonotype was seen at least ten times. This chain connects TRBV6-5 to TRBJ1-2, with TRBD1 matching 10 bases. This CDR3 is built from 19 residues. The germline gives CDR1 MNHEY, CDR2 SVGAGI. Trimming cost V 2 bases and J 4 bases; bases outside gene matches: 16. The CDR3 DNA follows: TGTGCCAGCAGTTACCTTTTATTTCCTTTGACAGGGGGCGCCTATGGCTACACCTTC. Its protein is CASSYLLFPLTGGAYGYTF.

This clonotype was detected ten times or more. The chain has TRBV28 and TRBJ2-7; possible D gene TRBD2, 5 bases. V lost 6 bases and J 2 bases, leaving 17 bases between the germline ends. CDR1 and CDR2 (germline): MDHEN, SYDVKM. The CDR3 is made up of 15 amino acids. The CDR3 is CASSPVGWETYEQYF. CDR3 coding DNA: TGTGCCAGCAGCCCAGTAGGATGGGAGACCTACGAGCAGTACTTC.

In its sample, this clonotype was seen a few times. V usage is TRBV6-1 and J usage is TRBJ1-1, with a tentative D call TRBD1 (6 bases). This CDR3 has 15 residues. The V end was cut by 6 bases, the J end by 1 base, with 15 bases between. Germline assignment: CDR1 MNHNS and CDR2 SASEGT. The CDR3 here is CASRATGTGNTEAFF. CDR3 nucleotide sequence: TGTGCCAGCAGGGCGACAGGAACCGGGAACACTGAAGCTTTCTTT.

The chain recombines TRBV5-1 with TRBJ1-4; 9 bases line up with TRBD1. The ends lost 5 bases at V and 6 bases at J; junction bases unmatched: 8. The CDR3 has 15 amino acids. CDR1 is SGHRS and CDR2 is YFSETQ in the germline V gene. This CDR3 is CASRRTGGADEKLFF. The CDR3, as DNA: TGCGCCAGCAGGAGAACAGGGGGCGCAGATGAAAAACTGTTTTTT. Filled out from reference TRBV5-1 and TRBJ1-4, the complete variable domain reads KAGVTQTPRYLIKTRGQQVTLSCSPISGHRSVSWYQQTPGQGLQFLFEYFSETQRNKGNFPGRFSGRQFSNSRSEMNVSTLELGDSALYLCASRRTGGADEKLFFGSGTQLSVL.

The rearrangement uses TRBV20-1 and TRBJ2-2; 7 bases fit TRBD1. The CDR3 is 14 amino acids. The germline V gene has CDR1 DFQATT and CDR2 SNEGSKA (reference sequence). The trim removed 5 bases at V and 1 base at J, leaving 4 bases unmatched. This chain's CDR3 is CSARRDRNTGELFF. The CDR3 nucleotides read TGCAGTGCTCGCCGGGACAGGAACACCGGGGAGCTGTTTTTT.

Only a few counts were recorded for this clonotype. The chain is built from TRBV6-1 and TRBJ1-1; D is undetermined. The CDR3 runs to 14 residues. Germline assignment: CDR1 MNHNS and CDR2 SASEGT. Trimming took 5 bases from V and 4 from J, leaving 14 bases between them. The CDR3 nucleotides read TGTGCCAGCAGTACCGGACCGCAGACCACTGAAGCTTTCTTT. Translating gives CASSTGPQTTEAFF.

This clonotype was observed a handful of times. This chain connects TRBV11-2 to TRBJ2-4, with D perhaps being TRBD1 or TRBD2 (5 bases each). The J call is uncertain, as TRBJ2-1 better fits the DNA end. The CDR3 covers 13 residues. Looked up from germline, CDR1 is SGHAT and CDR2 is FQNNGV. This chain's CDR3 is CASSPLPWGEQFF. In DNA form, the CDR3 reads TGTGCCAGCAGCCCCCTACCGTGGGGGGAGCAGTTCTTC.

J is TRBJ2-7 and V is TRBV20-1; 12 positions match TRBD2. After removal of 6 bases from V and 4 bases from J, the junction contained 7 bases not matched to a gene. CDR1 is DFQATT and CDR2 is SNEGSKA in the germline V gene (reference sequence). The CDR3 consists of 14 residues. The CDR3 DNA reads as TGCAGTGCAAGGACTAGCGGGAACCGGTACGAGCAGTACTTC. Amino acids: CSARTSGNRYEQYF.

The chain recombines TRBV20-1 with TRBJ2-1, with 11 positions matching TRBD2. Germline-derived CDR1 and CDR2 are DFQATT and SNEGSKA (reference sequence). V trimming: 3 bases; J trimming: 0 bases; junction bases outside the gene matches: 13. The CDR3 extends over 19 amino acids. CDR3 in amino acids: CSASPRTSGLRSSYNEQFF. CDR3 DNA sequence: TGCAGTGCTAGCCCTCGGACTAGCGGGCTTCGGAGCTCCTACAATGAGCAGTTCTTC.

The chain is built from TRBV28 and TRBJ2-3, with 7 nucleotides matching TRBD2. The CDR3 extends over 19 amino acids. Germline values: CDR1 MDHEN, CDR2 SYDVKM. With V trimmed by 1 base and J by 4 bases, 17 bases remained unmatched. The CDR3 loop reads CASSLLALGGSLFADTQYF. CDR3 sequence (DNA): TGTGCCAGCAGTTTATTGGCCCTCGGCGGGAGTTTATTCGCAGATACGCAGTATTTT.

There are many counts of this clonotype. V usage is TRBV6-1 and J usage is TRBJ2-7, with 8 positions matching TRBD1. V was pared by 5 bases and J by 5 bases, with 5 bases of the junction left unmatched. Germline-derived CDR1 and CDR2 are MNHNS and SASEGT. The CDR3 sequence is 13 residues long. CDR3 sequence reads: CASSLWTGHEQYF. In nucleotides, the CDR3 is TGTGCCAGCAGTCTCTGGACAGGGCACGAGCAGTACTTC.

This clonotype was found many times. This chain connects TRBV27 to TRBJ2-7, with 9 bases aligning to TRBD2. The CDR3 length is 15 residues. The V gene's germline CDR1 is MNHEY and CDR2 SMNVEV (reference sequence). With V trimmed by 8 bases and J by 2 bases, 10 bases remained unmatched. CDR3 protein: CASGISGSLPYEQYF. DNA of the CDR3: TGTGCCAGCGGGATTAGCGGGAGCCTTCCCTACGAGCAGTACTTC.